These 25 T cell receptor beta chains came from one sample sequenced in a study of control samples from healthy donors and cancer patients. Here immunoSEQ multiplex PCR was the method, and the copy in TCRdb shows in-frame clones only, minus some. In the table there are tens of thousands of clones, roughly 93% of which are singletons. What was sequenced was blood. The receptors here all came from a woman in her 30s in good health.

The chain combines TRBV19 with TRBJ1-1; TRBD1 agrees at 7 bases. The CDR3 is made up of 14 amino acids. V dropped 7 bases and J dropped 2; count of bases not matched to a gene: 7. Germline values: CDR1 LNHDA, CDR2 SQIVND (reference sequence). The CDR3 DNA sequence: TGTGCCAGTAATCCCGGGACAGTTAACACTGAAGCTTTCTTT. This gives the protein CASNPGTVNTEAFF.

This chain links TRBV5-1 with TRBJ2-2; D possibly corresponds to TRBD1 (5 bases). Germline loops: CDR1 SGHRS, CDR2 YFSETQ. V lost 4 bases to trimming and J lost 6 bases, with 19 bases between them. The CDR3 runs to 16 residues. The CDR3 is CASSQGGSTSAGELFF. The DNA of the CDR3 is TGCGCCAGCAGCCAGGGTGGGTCGACTTCAGCCGGGGAGCTGTTTTTT.

J is TRBJ1-6 and V is TRBV2, with D possibly being TRBD1 (5 bases). CDR1 is SNHLY, CDR2 FYNNEI, per germline. The CDR3 is 14 residues long. V lost 7 bases and J 7 bases, leaving 14 bases between the germline ends. The CDR3 loop reads CASKRDRANSPLHF. The CDR3 DNA is TGTGCCAGCAAAAGGGACCGGGCCAATTCACCCCTCCACTTT.

The V gene is TRBV28, the J gene TRBJ1-1; 7 bases match TRBD1. From germline, CDR1 is MDHEN and CDR2 SYDVKM. CDR3 length: 14 amino acids. V shed 6 bases, J shed 4 bases, and the junction held 8 bases outside the gene matches. This chain's CDR3 is CASSQGQRGTEAFF. CDR3 coding DNA: TGTGCCAGCAGCCAGGGACAGAGGGGCACTGAAGCTTTCTTT.

This chain joins TRBV24-1 and TRBJ1-1; D unresolved. From germline, CDR1 is KGHDR and CDR2 SFDVKD. The CDR3 consists of 11 residues. The V end was cut by 0 bases, the J end by 10 bases, with 5 bases between. In DNA form, the CDR3 reads TGTGCCACCAGTGATTTGTACCGAGCTTTCTTT. It is translated as CATSDLYRAFF.

CDR3 sequence: CASSPGTAVNYGYTF. CDR3 bases: TGTGCCAGCAGCCCCGGGACGGCTGTCAACTATGGCTACACCTTC. The genes are TRBV5-4 and TRBJ1-2; tentative D call: TRBD1 (5 bases). The CDR3 runs 15 residues. From germline, CDR1 is SGHNT and CDR2 YYREEE (reference sequence). V dropped 4 bases and J dropped 2 bases, with 15 bases sitting between them.

The chain recombines TRBV9 with TRBJ1-2; D is ambiguous. The CDR3 runs to 16 residues. Germline CDR1 SGDLS, CDR2 YYNGEE. V was pared by 0 bases and J by 0 bases, with 12 bases between. The CDR3 DNA reads TGTGCCAGCAGCGTAGGCCCAGGAACCTCTAACTATGGCTACACCTTC. The encoded protein is CASSVGPGTSNYGYTF.

This rearrangement joins TRBV6-5 to TRBJ1-6; D is possibly TRBD1 (5 bases). This CDR3 is built from 15 residues. Germline V lookup: CDR1 MNHEY, CDR2 SVGAGI. Trimming took off 5 bases at V and 8 bases at J, with 16 bases between the two ends. The CDR3 loop reads CASSNYQGGDSPLHF. DNA of the CDR3: TGTGCCAGCAGTAACTACCAGGGAGGAGATTCACCCCTCCACTTT.

The gene calls are TRBV6-1 and TRBJ2-1; TRBD1 matches at 7 bases. The CDR3 is made up of 15 amino acids. Germline-derived CDR1 and CDR2 are MNHNS and SASEGT. V gave up 0 bases and J gave up 8 bases; unmatched junction bases: 7. CDR3 DNA sequence: TGTGCCAGCAGTGAAGCGAGGGACAGAGCCCATGAGCAGTTCTTC. This sequence encodes CASSEARDRAHEQFF.

The rearrangement uses TRBV29-1 and TRBJ2-7; a possible D gene is TRBD1 (6 bases). Germline CDR1 SQVTM, CDR2 ANQGSEA. Trimming shortened V by 6 bases and J by 4 bases, and 16 bases separated the two germline ends. The CDR3 is made up of 13 amino acids. The CDR3 DNA is TGCAGCGTCGGACACGGGACAACTTACGAGCAGTACTTC. It yields the protein CSVGHGTTYEQYF.

This sequence joins TRBV30 and TRBJ1-1; the D gene is possibly TRBD1 (5 bases). Germline V lookup: CDR1 GTSNPN, CDR2 SVGIG (reference sequence). The CDR3 totals 15 residues. The ends were cut back, 4 bases at V and 5 bases at J, with 20 bases in the middle. CDR3 coding DNA: TGTGCCTGGACGGCGTCAGATCGACGGGGGACTGAAGCTTTCTTT. Its protein product is CAWTASDRRGTEAFF.

The rearrangement uses TRBV2 and TRBJ1-4; D gene ambiguous. V was cut by 2 bases and J by 7 bases, with 8 bases left in between. Germline V gene sequence: CDR1 SNHLY, CDR2 FYNNEI. This CDR3 comprises 13 residues. The CDR3 here is CASSESASEKLFF. The CDR3 DNA is TGTGCCAGCAGTGAATCGGCCAGTGAAAAACTGTTTTTT.

This chain connects TRBV19 to TRBJ1-6, with D possibly matching TRBD1 (6 bases). Per the germline V gene, CDR1 is LNHDA and CDR2 is SQIVND (reference sequence). The V end was cut by 10 bases, the J end by 0 bases, with 19 bases between. The CDR3 is 17 amino acids. CDR3 coding DNA: TGTGCCACCAAGGGGGTACAGATGAGCTCCTATAATTCACCCCTCCACTTT. This codes for CATKGVQMSSYNSPLHF.

This clone was observed a single time. The V gene is TRBV5-1, the J gene TRBJ1-1; 8 nucleotides agree with TRBD1. Germline CDR1 reads SGHRS; CDR2 reads YFSETQ. The V and J ends lost 1 base and 5 bases, in that order; junction bases with no gene match: 7. The CDR3 is 15 amino acids. CDR3 sequence (DNA): TGCGCCAGCAGCTTGCAGCAGGGGGCAGGTACTGAAGCTTTCTTT. Translating it yields CASSLQQGAGTEAFF.

The chain links TRBV10-2 to TRBJ1-4, with unresolved D. The CDR3 covers 17 residues. The germline V gene encodes CDR1 WSHSY and CDR2 SAAADI. Deletions cut 3 bases from V and 0 bases from J, with 14 bases between. The CDR3 region is CASSDRSLTATNEKLFF. In DNA, the CDR3 is TGCGCCAGCAGTGACCGCAGTCTAACTGCAACTAATGAAAAACTGTTTTTT.

The chain combines TRBV5-1 with TRBJ2-5, with 7 nucleotides matching TRBD1. V shed 3 bases and J 4 bases; nucleotides not matched to a gene: 6. This CDR3 is built from 14 residues. Germline V CDR1 and CDR2: SGHRS, YFSETQ. The CDR3 DNA reads TGCGCCAGCAGCTACCGACAGGGTGGAGAGACCCAGTACTTC. It yields the protein CASSYRQGGETQYF. The entire variable domain, with the rest obtained from reference TRBV5-1 and TRBJ2-5, is as follows: KAGVTQTPRYLIKTRGQQVTLSCSPISGHRSVSWYQQTPGQGLQFLFEYFSETQRNKGNFPGRFSGRQFSNSRSEMNVSTLELGDSALYLCASSYRQGGETQYFGPGTRLLVL.

The chain has TRBV11-3 and TRBJ2-1; the D gene is possibly TRBD1 (5 bases). Germline V lookup: CDR1 SGHNT, CDR2 YENEEA. Trimming took off 0 bases at V and 4 bases at J, with 10 bases between the two ends. CDR3 length: 15 amino acids. The CDR3 DNA reads as TGTGCCAGCAGCTTAGATCTTACAGGTTACAATGAGCAGTTCTTC. Translated, it gives CASSLDLTGYNEQFF.

Turning to this clone: The junction does not match germline at one end; this may be a read error. The V and J genes are TRBV20-1 and TRBJ1-2; the D gene is possibly TRBD1 (5 bases). CDR1 is DFQATT, CDR2 SNEGSKA, per germline (reference sequence). This CDR3 is built from 10 residues. The CDR3 protein is CSAHYGTRLF. The CDR3 coding sequence is TGCAGTGCTCACTACGGGACCCGTCTCTTC.

The chain couples TRBV11-2 to TRBJ1-6, with D possibly being TRBD1 (5 bases). This CDR3 contains 14 residues. V gave up 3 bases and J gave up 10 bases, with 13 bases separating them. Germline assignment: CDR1 SGHAT and CDR2 FQNNGV. CDR3 in amino acids: CASSFLTDGSPLHF. The CDR3 DNA reads as TGTGCCAGCAGCTTCCTGACAGACGGATCACCCCTCCACTTT.

This sequence joins TRBV27 and TRBJ2-5; D is possibly TRBD1 (5 bases). The germline V gene has CDR1 MNHEY and CDR2 SMNVEV (reference sequence). Trimming shortened V by 3 bases and J by 4 bases, and 12 bases separated the two germline ends. This CDR3 region has 14 residues. The CDR3 region has the DNA TGTGCCAGCAGTTTTTTAGGCAGGGCAGAGACCCAGTACTTC. Translating it yields CASSFLGRAETQYF.

The V and J genes are TRBV30 and TRBJ2-5; possibly TRBD2 for D (6 bases). Trimming took off 1 base at V and 2 bases at J, with 8 bases between the two ends. This CDR3 has 13 residues. Germline CDR1 is GTSNPN and CDR2 is SVGIG (reference sequence). CDR3 bases: TGTGCCTGGAGTGGAGGGACTCAAGAGACCCAGTACTTC. Its translation is CAWSGGTQETQYF.

This rearrangement joins TRBV12-5 to TRBJ2-1; D is perhaps TRBD1 or TRBD2 (5 bases each). This CDR3 has 14 residues. The ends were cut back, 5 bases at V and 4 bases at J, with 12 bases in the middle. Germline CDR1 is LGHNT and CDR2 is FRNRAP. CDR3 protein: CASGDGTEYNEQFF. CDR3 nucleotides: TGTGCTAGTGGTGACGGGACCGAGTACAATGAGCAGTTCTTC.

The V and J genes are TRBV3-1 (or the pseudogene TRBV3-2) and TRBJ2-1, with TRBD2 matching 13 bases. Germline-derived CDR1 and CDR2 are LGHDT and YNNKEL (reference sequence). V shed 5 bases and J 6 bases; nucleotides not matched to a gene: 7. The CDR3 runs to 16 residues. CDR3 residues: CASSGRLAGGFNEQFF. CDR3 DNA: TGTGCCAGCAGCGGAAGACTAGCGGGGGGTTTCAATGAGCAGTTCTTC.

This clone came up once. The chain carries TRBV20-1 and TRBJ2-3; D remains ambiguous. Germline V gene data show CDR1 as DFQATT and CDR2 as SNEGSKA (reference sequence). V was cut by 3 bases and J by 6 bases, with 7 bases left in between. The CDR3 runs 11 residues. The chain's CDR3 is CSARRRDTQYF. CDR3 bases: TGCAGTGCTAGGAGGCGGGATACGCAGTATTTT.

The chain carries TRBV2 and TRBJ1-2; a possible D gene is TRBD1 (6 bases). The ends were cut back, 8 bases at V and 8 bases at J, with 18 bases in the middle. The CDR3 is 13 amino acids. Germline V gene data show CDR1 as SNHLY and CDR2 as FYNNEI. The CDR3 DNA sequence: TGTGCCAGCTTTGGAGAGGGGGGTCAAGGCTACACCTTC. It yields the protein CASFGEGGQGYTF.